This T cell receptor beta chain was sequenced in a study of blood T cell repertoires in COVID-19. Study summary: Specimens from acute and convalescent COVID-19 originated in the United States, Italy and Spain. T cells, B-cell-depleted T cells, or PBMCs provided the cDNA or gDNA that served as material.

In the original analysis: For nucleated cells, counts were estimated from reference gene primer amplification. Sequenced by immunoSEQ multiplex PCR; TCRdb stores in-frame clones only, minus some. V, J and clone size are taken as reported in that table, and D and trimming were inferred from the DNA itself. The sample has around 200,000 clones, roughly 87% seen once. Trimming shortened V by 2 bases and J by 5 bases, and 10 bases separated the two germline ends. The CDR3 is 14 residues long. Germline CDR1 reads SGHTA; CDR2 reads FQGNSA. The TCR originated in a woman in her forties with acute or convalescent COVID-19. Material for sequencing was peripheral blood. The chain joins TRBV7-2 to TRBJ1-5, with D possibly matching TRBD1 (6 bases). CDR3 coding DNA: TGTGCCAGCAGCTTAACAGGGATTGATCAGCCCCAGCATTTT. Amino acids: CASSLTGIDQPQHF.